This T cell receptor beta chain was observed in a study of beta chain features in type 1 diabetes. Notes on this clone: The antigen remains unidentified.

Expressed TCRB transcripts were sequenced because the entire RNA isolate underwent reverse transcription. Only in-frame clones appear in the TCRdb table, and some are missing; sequencing was by immunoSEQ multiplex PCR. The table lists some 700,000 clones, around 15% of them singletons. The study, taken as a whole, reports: When cDNA is sequenced, cells with high TCR expression could be over-represented. All four CD4+ subsets of Type 1 diabetes patients contained TCRB CDR3s that were moderately but significantly shorter.

This receptor was identified in a man younger than 35 with type 1 diabetes. Sequencing was carried out using naive CD4+ T cells from blood.

The CDR3 nucleotides are TGTGCCAGCACCAACGGTCCGAACACCGGGGAGCTGTTTTTT. Amino acids: CASTNGPNTGELFF. The rearrangement joins TRBV6-6 to TRBJ2-2; D uncertain. From germline, CDR1 is MNHNY and CDR2 SVGAGI (reference sequence). The CDR3 is 14 amino acids. The ends were cut back, 7 bases at V and 0 bases at J, with 9 bases in the middle.